A single sample is the source of the 3 T cell receptor beta chains below, sequenced in a study of cytomegalovirus exposure and HLA in healthy donors. The PCR contained 60 Vbeta and 13 Jbeta primers. Profiled with immunoSEQ multiplex PCR; TCRdb holds only in-frame clones, not every one. The sample includes roughly 100,000 clones, 60% to 80% of them seen just once. Sequenced material: PBMCs. The receptors originated from a man aged 30-40 years in good health and CMV-seronegative.

The chain combines TRBV9 with TRBJ2-1; 10 nucleotides match TRBD2. This CDR3 contains 16 residues. Germline loops: CDR1 SGDLS, CDR2 YYNGEE. With 0 bases clipped from V and 7 bases from J, the junction kept 7 bases outside the gene matches. The CDR3 reads CASSVDIAGGLNEQFF. The CDR3 nucleotides are TGTGCCAGCAGCGTAGACATAGCGGGAGGCCTAAATGAGCAGTTCTTC.

This clone occurred once. V and J are TRBV19 and TRBJ2-1, with D tentatively TRBD1 (5 bases). In germline, CDR1 is LNHDA, CDR2 SQIVND (reference sequence). V lost 3 bases and J 5 bases, leaving 20 bases between the germline ends. The CDR3 has 17 residues. The CDR3 nucleotides are TGTGCCAGTAGTATCGGCAGGAATCTACGGACAAACAATGAGCAGTTCTTC. This codes for CASSIGRNLRTNNEQFF.

The CDR3 region is CATRRGLAGGSNIQYF. CDR3 DNA sequence: TGTGCCACCCGACGAGGACTAGCGGGAGGTAGTAACATTCAGTACTTC. The V call is TRBV15, the J call TRBJ2-4, with 14 bases matching TRBD2. Germline values: CDR1 LNHNV, CDR2 YYDKDF (reference sequence). Trimming cost V 8 bases and J 7 bases; bases outside gene matches: 10. The length of the CDR3 is 16 residues.